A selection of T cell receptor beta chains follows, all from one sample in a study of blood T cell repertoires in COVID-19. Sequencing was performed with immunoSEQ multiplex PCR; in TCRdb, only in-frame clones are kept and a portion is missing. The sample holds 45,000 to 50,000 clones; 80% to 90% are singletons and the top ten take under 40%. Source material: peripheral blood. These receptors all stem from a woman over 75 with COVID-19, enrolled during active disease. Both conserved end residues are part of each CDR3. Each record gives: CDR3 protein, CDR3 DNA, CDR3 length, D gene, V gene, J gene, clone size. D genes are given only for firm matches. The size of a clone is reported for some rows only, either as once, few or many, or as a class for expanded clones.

cdr3_aa: CASSQDRSGGAGDTQYF; cdr3_nt: TGCGCCAGCAGCCAAGATCGGAGCGGGGGGGCGGGAGATACGCAGTATTTT; cdr3_length: 17; d_call: TRBD2; v_call: TRBV4-3; j_call: TRBJ2-3; clone_size: .
cdr3_aa: CATQGQGNGYTF; cdr3_nt: TGTGCCACCCAAGGCCAGGGTAATGGCTACACCTTC; cdr3_length: 12; d_call: .; v_call: TRBV6-1; j_call: TRBJ1-2; clone_size: .
cdr3_aa: CASRRNTGELFF; cdr3_nt: TGTGCCAGCAGGCGAAACACCGGGGAGCTGTTTTTT; cdr3_length: 12; d_call: .; v_call: TRBV27; j_call: TRBJ2-2; clone_size: .
cdr3_aa: CASSPRGSGTGELFF; cdr3_nt: TGTGCCAGCAGCCCCCGCGGGTCGGGCACCGGGGAGCTGTTTTTT; cdr3_length: 15; d_call: .; v_call: TRBV9; j_call: TRBJ2-2; clone_size: .
cdr3_aa: CASRYSGTTQYF; cdr3_nt: TGTGCCAGCAGATACTCCGGGACTACCCAGTACTTC; cdr3_length: 12; d_call: .; v_call: TRBV6-5; j_call: TRBJ2-5; clone_size: .
cdr3_aa: CASSNYLAGVSYNEQFF; cdr3_nt: TGTGCCAGTAGTAACTACCTAGCGGGAGTATCCTACAATGAGCAGTTCTTC; cdr3_length: 17; d_call: TRBD2; v_call: TRBV19; j_call: TRBJ2-1; clone_size: .
cdr3_aa: CSVELAETGNTIYF; cdr3_nt: TGCAGCGTTGAGTTGGCAGAAACTGGAAACACCATATATTTT; cdr3_length: 14; d_call: .; v_call: TRBV29-1; j_call: TRBJ1-3; clone_size: .
cdr3_aa: CSVHRVYGYTF; cdr3_nt: TGCAGCGTTCACAGGGTATATGGCTACACCTTC; cdr3_length: 11; d_call: .; v_call: TRBV29-1; j_call: TRBJ1-2; clone_size: .
cdr3_aa: CASRQTPGQGRWPQHF; cdr3_nt: TGTGCCAGCCGTCAAACTCCGGGACAGGGTCGTTGGCCCCAGCATTTT; cdr3_length: 16; d_call: TRBD1; v_call: TRBV19; j_call: TRBJ1-5; clone_size: .
cdr3_aa: CASSGTGSTDTQYF; cdr3_nt: TGTGCCAGCAGCGGGACAGGGAGTACAGATACGCAGTATTTT; cdr3_length: 14; d_call: TRBD1; v_call: TRBV7-9; j_call: TRBJ2-3; clone_size: .
cdr3_aa: CAISDRERTDTQYF; cdr3_nt: TGTGCCATCAGTGACAGGGAACGCACAGATACGCAGTATTTT; cdr3_length: 14; d_call: .; v_call: TRBV10-3; j_call: TRBJ2-3; clone_size: .
cdr3_aa: CASSLGQQTGELFF; cdr3_nt: TGTGCCAGCTCACTGGGACAGCAGACCGGGGAGCTGTTTTTT; cdr3_length: 14; d_call: TRBD1; v_call: TRBV18; j_call: TRBJ2-2; clone_size: .
cdr3_aa: CASTFSGNQPQHF; cdr3_nt: TGTGCCAGCACCTTTTCGGGGAATCAGCCCCAGCATTTT; cdr3_length: 13; d_call: .; v_call: TRBV7-9; j_call: TRBJ1-5; clone_size: .
cdr3_aa: CASSVGGLAGEQFF; cdr3_nt: TGTGCCAGCAGCGTAGGGGGACTAGCGGGCGAGCAGTTCTTC; cdr3_length: 14; d_call: TRBD2; v_call: TRBV9; j_call: TRBJ2-1; clone_size: .
cdr3_aa: CASSFVYRGQAYGYTF; cdr3_nt: TGCGCCAGCAGCTTTGTGTATCGGGGACAGGCCTATGGCTACACCTTC; cdr3_length: 16; d_call: TRBD1; v_call: TRBV5-1; j_call: TRBJ1-2; clone_size: .
cdr3_aa: CASTTGEVTEAFF; cdr3_nt: TGTGCCAGCACGACAGGGGAAGTCACTGAAGCTTTCTTT; cdr3_length: 13; d_call: TRBD1; v_call: TRBV2; j_call: TRBJ1-1; clone_size: .
cdr3_aa: CASSHGLEAYEQYF; cdr3_nt: TGCGCCAGCAGTCATGGACTTGAGGCCTACGAGCAGTACTTC; cdr3_length: 14; d_call: .; v_call: TRBV4-3; j_call: TRBJ2-7; clone_size: few
cdr3_aa: CASRRQVTSYEQYF; cdr3_nt: TGTGCCAGCAGGCGCCAGGTAACCTCCTACGAGCAGTACTTC; cdr3_length: 14; d_call: .; v_call: TRBV6-5; j_call: TRBJ2-7; clone_size: many
cdr3_aa: CASSFRGLRDRGNTIYF; cdr3_nt: TGCGCCAGCAGCTTCAGAGGACTCCGGGACAGGGGAAACACCATATATTTT; cdr3_length: 17; d_call: TRBD1; v_call: TRBV5-1; j_call: TRBJ1-3; clone_size: .
cdr3_aa: CASSQGLGLGMDTQYF; cdr3_nt: TGTGCCAGCAGCCAAGGGTTGGGACTGGGCATGGATACGCAGTATTTT; cdr3_length: 16; d_call: .; v_call: TRBV3-1/TRBV3-2; j_call: TRBJ2-3; clone_size: .
cdr3_aa: CASSVSRIAPLHF; cdr3_nt: TGTGCCAGTAGTGTTTCCAGGATTGCACCCCTCCACTTT; cdr3_length: 13; d_call: .; v_call: TRBV19; j_call: TRBJ1-6; clone_size: few
cdr3_aa: CASSPYTDGTGGSNEQFF; cdr3_nt: TGTGCCAGCAGCCCGTACACCGATGGGACAGGGGGCTCCAATGAGCAGTTCTTC; cdr3_length: 18; d_call: TRBD1; v_call: TRBV4-2; j_call: TRBJ2-1; clone_size: .
cdr3_aa: CASSFGQGSDYQYF; cdr3_nt: TGTGCCAGCAGCTTTGGACAGGGAAGCGACTATCAGTACTTC; cdr3_length: 14; d_call: TRBD1; v_call: TRBV5-4; j_call: TRBJ2-4; clone_size: .
cdr3_aa: CASSYASGQGEDSPLHF; cdr3_nt: TGTGCCAGCAGTTACGCCTCGGGACAGGGAGAGGATTCACCCCTCCACTTT; cdr3_length: 17; d_call: TRBD1; v_call: TRBV6-2/TRBV6-3; j_call: TRBJ1-6; clone_size: .
cdr3_aa: CATSDWGTSNYGYTF; cdr3_nt: TGTGCCACCAGTGATTGGGGGACTTCTAACTATGGCTACACCTTC; cdr3_length: 15; d_call: .; v_call: TRBV24-1; j_call: TRBJ1-2; clone_size: .
cdr3_aa: CASSLDRLTEAFF; cdr3_nt: TGTGCCAGCTCTTTAGACAGGCTGACTGAAGCTTTCTTT; cdr3_length: 13; d_call: .; v_call: TRBV18; j_call: TRBJ1-1; clone_size: .
cdr3_aa: CASSPGTVSNQPQHF; cdr3_nt: TGTGCCAGCAGCCCTGGGACAGTTAGCAATCAGCCCCAGCATTTT; cdr3_length: 15; d_call: TRBD1; v_call: TRBV28; j_call: TRBJ1-5; clone_size: once
cdr3_aa: CASSYRQGGTYEQYF; cdr3_nt: TGTGCCAGCAGTTACCGACAGGGAGGAACCTACGAGCAGTACTTC; cdr3_length: 15; d_call: .; v_call: TRBV27; j_call: TRBJ2-7; clone_size: once
cdr3_aa: CASSLATSSTPYNEQFF; cdr3_nt: TGTGCCAGCAGCCTCGCGACTAGCTCTACGCCCTACAATGAGCAGTTCTTC; cdr3_length: 17; d_call: TRBD2; v_call: TRBV27; j_call: TRBJ2-1; clone_size: .
cdr3_aa: CASSSQETQYF; cdr3_nt: TGTGCCAGCAGTTCACAAGAGACCCAGTACTTC; cdr3_length: 11; d_call: .; v_call: TRBV12-3/TRBV12-4; j_call: TRBJ2-5; clone_size: .
cdr3_aa: CASSLARGGELFF; cdr3_nt: TGTGCCAGCAGCTTAGCGAGGGGGGGGGAGCTGTTTTTT; cdr3_length: 13; d_call: .; v_call: TRBV7-2; j_call: TRBJ2-2; clone_size: once
cdr3_aa: CASSPEYTEAFF; cdr3_nt: TGTGCCAGCAGCCCCGAGTACACTGAAGCTTTCTTT; cdr3_length: 12; d_call: .; v_call: TRBV7-2; j_call: TRBJ1-1; clone_size: .
cdr3_aa: CASSKDLRDRNSNQPQHF; cdr3_nt: TGTGCCAGCAGCAAAGATCTTCGGGACAGGAATAGCAATCAGCCCCAGCATTTT; cdr3_length: 18; d_call: .; v_call: TRBV21-1; j_call: TRBJ1-5; clone_size: .